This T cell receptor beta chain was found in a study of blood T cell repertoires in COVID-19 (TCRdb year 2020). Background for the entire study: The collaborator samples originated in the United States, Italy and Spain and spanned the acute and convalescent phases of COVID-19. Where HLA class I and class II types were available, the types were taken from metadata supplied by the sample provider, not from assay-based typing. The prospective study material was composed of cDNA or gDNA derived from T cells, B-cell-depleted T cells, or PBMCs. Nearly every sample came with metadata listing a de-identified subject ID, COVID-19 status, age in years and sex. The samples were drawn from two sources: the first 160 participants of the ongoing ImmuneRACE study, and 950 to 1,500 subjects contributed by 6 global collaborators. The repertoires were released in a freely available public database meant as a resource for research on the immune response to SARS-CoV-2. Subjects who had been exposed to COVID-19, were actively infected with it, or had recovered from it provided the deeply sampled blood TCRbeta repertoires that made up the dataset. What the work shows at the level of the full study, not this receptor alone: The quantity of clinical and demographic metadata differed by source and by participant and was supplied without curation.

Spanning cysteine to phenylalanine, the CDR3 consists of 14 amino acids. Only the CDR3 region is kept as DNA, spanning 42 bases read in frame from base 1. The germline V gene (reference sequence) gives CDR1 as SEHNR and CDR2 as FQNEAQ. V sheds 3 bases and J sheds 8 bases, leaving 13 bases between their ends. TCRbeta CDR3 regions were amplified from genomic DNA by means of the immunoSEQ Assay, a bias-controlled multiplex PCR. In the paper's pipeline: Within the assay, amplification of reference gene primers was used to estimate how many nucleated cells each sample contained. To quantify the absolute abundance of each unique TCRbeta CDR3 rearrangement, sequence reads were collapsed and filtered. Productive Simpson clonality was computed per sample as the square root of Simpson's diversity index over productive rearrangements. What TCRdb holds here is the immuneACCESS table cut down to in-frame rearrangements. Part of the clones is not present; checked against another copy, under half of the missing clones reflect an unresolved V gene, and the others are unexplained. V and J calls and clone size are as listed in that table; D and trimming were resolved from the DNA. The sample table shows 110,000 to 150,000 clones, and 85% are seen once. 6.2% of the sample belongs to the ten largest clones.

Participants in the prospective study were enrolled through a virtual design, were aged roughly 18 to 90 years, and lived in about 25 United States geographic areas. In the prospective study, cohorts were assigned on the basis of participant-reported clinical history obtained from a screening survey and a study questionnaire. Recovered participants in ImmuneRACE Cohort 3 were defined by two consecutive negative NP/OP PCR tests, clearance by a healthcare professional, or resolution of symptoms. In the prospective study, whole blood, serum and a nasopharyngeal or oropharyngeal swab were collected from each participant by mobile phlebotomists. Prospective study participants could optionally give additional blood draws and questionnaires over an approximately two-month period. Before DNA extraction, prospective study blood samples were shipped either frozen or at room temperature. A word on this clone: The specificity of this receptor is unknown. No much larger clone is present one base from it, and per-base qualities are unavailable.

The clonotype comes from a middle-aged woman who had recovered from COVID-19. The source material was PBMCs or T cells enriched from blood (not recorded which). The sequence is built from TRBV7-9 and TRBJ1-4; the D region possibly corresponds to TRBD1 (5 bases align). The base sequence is TGTGCCAGCAGCTTTCAGGGCATGGGAGAAAAACTGTTTTTT. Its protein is CASSFQGMGEKLFF. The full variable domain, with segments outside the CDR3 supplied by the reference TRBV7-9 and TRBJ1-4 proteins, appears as DTGVSQNPRHKITKRGQNVTFRCDPISEHNRLYWYRQTLGQGPEFLTYFQNEAQLEKSRLLSDRFSAERPKGSFSTLEIQRTEQGDSAMYLCASSFQGMGEKLFFGSGTQLSVL.